The text below deals with one T cell receptor beta chain. Its target is unknown. These data are taken from a study of molecular identifiers for immune sequencing clone quantification. Study-wide findings and caveats: Effector cells kept over 97% of their molecules in clones above 20 RNA copies, while naive cells kept under 1% there. Shared barcodes on identical TCR molecules could underestimate the sizes of highly expanded clones.

Using its own MiXCR run on the PCR reads, TCRdb lists one record per CDR3 protein. The sample consists of some 680,000 distinct CDR3 sequences, roughly 25% of them appearing once. Sorted cell numbers of roughly 17,000 to 1,000,000, with 10%, 30% or 50% RNA, served as input for naive CD8 libraries. For naive CD8 T cells, sorting used the CD8+CD4-CCR7+CD45RA+ phenotype. The sequenced sample consisted of naive CD8+ T cells from blood, with Jurkat cell RNA spiked in. Stated subset: FACS-sorted CD8+CD4-CCR7+CD45RA+ naive T cells. This clonotype was sampled from a human donor in good health. Some libraries in this study had Jurkat cell RNA spiked in.

For the CDR3, the DNA is TGTGCCAGCAGTCCCGGACAGGTTCCCTACAATGAGCAGTTCTTC. As protein: CASSPGQVPYNEQFF. The chain combines TRBV6-5 with TRBJ2-1; 7 positions match TRBD1. This CDR3 contains 15 residues. Trimming took 5 bases from V and 2 from J; bases not matched to a gene: 6. Germline V lookup: CDR1 MNHEY, CDR2 SVGAGI.